The clone carrying this TCR beta chain was observed a few times. Its matching antigen is unknown. The CDR3 regions of TCR beta were amplified from RNA transcripts. First-round RT-PCR of the TCR CDR3 relied on the HTBI primer set. TCRdb re-derived calls from the multiplex PCR reads in MiXCR, one entry per CDR3 protein. The sample records around 290,000 distinct CDR3 sequences, about an eighth being singletons. The ends lost 3 bases at V and 3 bases at J; junction bases unmatched: 7. The germline CDR1 and CDR2 sequences are LGHNA and YNFKEQ. The CDR3 length is 16 residues. The data were taken from a study of T cells in Graves' hyperthyroidism and ophthalmopathy. Across the whole study: Peripheral blood sampling occurred at initial diagnosis, before any treatment.

Overall study results and limits: Clonotypes that were expanded in thyroid above 0.001 mostly appeared in blood too.

In making diagnoses, clinical symptoms, serum thyroxine and TRAb, thyroid ultrasound and orbital computed tomography were all used. It was at first hyperthyroidism diagnosis, before any ophthalmopathy symptoms, that the blood sample was taken. This clonotype was sampled from a woman between 25 and 40 years old with Graves' hyperthyroidism that later progressed to Graves' ophthalmopathy. Sequencing was performed on blood. V is TRBV4-2 and J is TRBJ1-3, with 8 bases identical to TRBD1. The DNA of the CDR3 is TGTGCCAGCAGCCAGCGGGAGACAGGGGTTGGAAACACCATATATTTT. It translates to CASSQRETGVGNTIYF.